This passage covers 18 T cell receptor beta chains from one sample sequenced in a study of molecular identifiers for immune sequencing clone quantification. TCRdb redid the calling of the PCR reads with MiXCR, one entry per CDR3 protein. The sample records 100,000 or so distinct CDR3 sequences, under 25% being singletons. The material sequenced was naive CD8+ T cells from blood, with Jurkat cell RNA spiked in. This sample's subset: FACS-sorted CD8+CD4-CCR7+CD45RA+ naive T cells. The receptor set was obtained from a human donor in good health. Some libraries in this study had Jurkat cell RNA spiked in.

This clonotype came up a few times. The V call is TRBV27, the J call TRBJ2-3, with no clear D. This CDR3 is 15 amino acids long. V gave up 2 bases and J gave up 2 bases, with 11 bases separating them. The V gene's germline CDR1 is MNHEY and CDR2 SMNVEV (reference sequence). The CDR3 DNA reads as TGTGCCAGCAGTTTAATCGGCGCTCCCACAGATACGCAGTATTTT. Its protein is CASSLIGAPTDTQYF.

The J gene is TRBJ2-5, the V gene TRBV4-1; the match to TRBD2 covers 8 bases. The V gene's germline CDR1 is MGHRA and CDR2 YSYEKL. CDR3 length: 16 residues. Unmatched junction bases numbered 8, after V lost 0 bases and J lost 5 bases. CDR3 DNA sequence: TGCGCCAGCAGCCAAGAGGGGGTTCGGGAGGGGGAGACCCAGTACTTC. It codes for CASSQEGVREGETQYF.

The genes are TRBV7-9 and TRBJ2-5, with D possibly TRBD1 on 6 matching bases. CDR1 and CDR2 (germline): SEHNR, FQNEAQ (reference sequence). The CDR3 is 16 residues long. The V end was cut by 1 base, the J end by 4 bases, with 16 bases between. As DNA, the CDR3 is TGTGCCAGCAGCTTAGATTTCAGGGGATTGGTAGAGACCCAGTACTTC. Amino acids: CASSLDFRGLVETQYF.

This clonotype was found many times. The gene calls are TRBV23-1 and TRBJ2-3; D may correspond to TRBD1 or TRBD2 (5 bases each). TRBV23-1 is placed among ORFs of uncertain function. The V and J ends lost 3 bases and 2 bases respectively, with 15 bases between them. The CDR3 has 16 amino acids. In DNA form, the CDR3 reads TGCGCCAGCAGTCAGGGGACGGGGCAGGTCACAGATACGCAGTATTTT. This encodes CASSQGTGQVTDTQYF.

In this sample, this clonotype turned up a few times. CDR3 sequence (DNA): TGCGCCAGCAGCCCCGGACAGTTCACAGATACGCAGTATTTT. Amino acid sequence: CASSPGQFTDTQYF. V usage is TRBV4-3 and J usage is TRBJ2-3, with a possible D match to TRBD1 (6 bases). V was clipped by 4 bases and J by 2 bases, with 10 bases between them. This CDR3 has 14 residues. Germline CDR1 and CDR2: LGHNA and YSLEER.

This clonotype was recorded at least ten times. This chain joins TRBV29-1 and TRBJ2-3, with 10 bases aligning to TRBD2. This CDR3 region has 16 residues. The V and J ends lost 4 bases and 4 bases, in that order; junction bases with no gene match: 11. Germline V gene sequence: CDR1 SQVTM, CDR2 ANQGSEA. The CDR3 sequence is CSVVGSGRALPDTQYF. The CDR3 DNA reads TGCAGCGTTGTAGGGAGCGGGAGGGCCCTCCCAGATACGCAGTATTTT.

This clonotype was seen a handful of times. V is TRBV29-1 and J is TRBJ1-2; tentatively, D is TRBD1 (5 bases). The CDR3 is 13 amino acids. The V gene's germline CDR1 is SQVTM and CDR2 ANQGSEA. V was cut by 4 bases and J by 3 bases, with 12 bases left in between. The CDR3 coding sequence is TGCAGCGTTGTCGGTTTGGGGGACTATGGCTACACCTTC. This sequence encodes CSVVGLGDYGYTF.

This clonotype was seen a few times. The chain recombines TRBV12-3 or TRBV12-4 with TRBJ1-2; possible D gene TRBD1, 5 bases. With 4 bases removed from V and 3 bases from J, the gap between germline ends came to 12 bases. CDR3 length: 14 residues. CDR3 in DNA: TGTGCCAGCAGTTCGGCAGGGAAAGACTATGGCTACACCTTC. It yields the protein CASSSAGKDYGYTF.

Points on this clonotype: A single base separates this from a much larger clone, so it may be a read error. The CDR3 is CASSQGSPAGGPYEQYF. CDR3 in DNA: TGCGCCAGCAGCCAAGGTTCCCCAGCGGGGGGTCCCTACGAGCAGTACTTC. The V and J genes are TRBV4-3 and TRBJ2-7; 9 positions agree with TRBD2. The CDR3 contains 17 residues. Germline V CDR1 and CDR2: LGHNA, YSLEER. The V gene end was trimmed by 1 base and the J gene end by 2 bases; junction bases not matched to a gene: 9.

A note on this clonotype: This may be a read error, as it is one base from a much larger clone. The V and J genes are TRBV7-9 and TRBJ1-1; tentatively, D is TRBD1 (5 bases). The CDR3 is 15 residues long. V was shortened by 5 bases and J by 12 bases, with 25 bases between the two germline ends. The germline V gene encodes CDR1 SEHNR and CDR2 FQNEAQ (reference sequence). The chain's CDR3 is CASSPSPGAGALTFF. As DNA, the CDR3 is TGTGCCAGCAGCCCCTCCCCGGGAGCTGGGGCCCTAACTTTCTTT.

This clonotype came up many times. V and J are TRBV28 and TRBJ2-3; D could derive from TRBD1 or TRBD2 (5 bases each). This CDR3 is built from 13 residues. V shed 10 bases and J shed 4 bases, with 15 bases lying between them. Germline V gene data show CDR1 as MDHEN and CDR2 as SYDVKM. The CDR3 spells CATGTRDSDTQYF. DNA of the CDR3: TGTGCCACCGGGACCAGGGATTCAGATACGCAGTATTTT.

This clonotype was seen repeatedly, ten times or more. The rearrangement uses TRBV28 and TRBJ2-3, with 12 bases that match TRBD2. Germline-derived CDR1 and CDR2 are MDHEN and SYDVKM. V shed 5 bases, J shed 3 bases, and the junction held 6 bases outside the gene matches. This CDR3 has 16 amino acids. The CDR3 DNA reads TGTGCCAGCAGTGACGGACTAGCGGGAATGACAGATACGCAGTATTTT. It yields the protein CASSDGLAGMTDTQYF.

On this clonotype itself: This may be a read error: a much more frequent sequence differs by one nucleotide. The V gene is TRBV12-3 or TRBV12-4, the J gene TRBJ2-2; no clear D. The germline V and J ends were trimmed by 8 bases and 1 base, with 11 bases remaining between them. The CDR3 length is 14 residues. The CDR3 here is CASCPRENTGELFF. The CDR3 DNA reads TGTGCCAGCTGTCCAAGGGAGAACACCGGGGAGCTGTTTTTT.

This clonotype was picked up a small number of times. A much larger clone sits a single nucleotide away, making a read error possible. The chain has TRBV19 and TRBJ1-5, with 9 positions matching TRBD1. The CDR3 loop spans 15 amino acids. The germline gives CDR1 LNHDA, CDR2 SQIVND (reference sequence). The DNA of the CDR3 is TGTGCCAGAAGTATCTCACAGGGGGCTGGACAGCCCCAGCATTTT. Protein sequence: CARSISQGAGQPQHF.

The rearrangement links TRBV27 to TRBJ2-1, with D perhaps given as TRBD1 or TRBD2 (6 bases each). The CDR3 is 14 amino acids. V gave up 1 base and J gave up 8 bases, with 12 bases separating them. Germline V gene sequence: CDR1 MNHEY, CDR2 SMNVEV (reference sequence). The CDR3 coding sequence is TGTGCCAGCAGTTTATTTTCCGGGGGCGATGAGCAGTTCTTC. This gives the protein CASSLFSGGDEQFF.

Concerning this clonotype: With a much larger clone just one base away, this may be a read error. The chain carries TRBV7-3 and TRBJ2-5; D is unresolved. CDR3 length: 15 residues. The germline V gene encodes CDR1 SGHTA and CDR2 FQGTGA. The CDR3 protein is CASSLMAATQDTQYF. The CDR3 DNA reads TGTGCCAGCAGCTTAATGGCGGCCACCCAAGATACCCAGTACTTC.

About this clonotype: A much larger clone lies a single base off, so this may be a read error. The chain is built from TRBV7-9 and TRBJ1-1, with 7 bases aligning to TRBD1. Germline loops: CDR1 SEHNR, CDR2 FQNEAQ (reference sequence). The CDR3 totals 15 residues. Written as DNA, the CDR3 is TGTGCCAGCAGCTTAGTGACAGGGACCAGCACTGAAACTTTCTTT. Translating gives CASSLVTGTSTETFF.

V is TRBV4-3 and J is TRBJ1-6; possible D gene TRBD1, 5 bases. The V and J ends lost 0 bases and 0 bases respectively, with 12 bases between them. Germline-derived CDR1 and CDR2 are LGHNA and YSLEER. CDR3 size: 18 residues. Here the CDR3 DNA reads TGCGCCAGCAGCCAAGATCGGGGCACGAGCTCCTATAATTCACCCCTCCACTTT. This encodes CASSQDRGTSSYNSPLHF.